This entry is about one T cell receptor beta chain. This sample is drawn from a study of early T cells in non-severe SARS-CoV-2 infection. Attached unique molecular identifiers marked individual cDNA molecules. One entry per CDR3 protein, called by TCRdb with MiXCR from the 5' RACE reads. The table records 70,000 or so distinct CDR3 sequences, under 15% of them present only once. The CDR3 runs to 12 residues. V trimming: 5 bases; J trimming: 8 bases; junction bases outside the gene matches: 8. The germline V gene encodes CDR1 SQVTM and CDR2 ANQGSEA. The receptor comes from an adult who was a healthcare worker with PCR-confirmed SARS-CoV-2 infection or an uninfected control (not recorded which). Sequencing was done on a sample of whole blood. V gene TRBV29-1 combines with J gene TRBJ1-1; 7 positions agree with TRBD1. CDR3 in DNA: TGCAGCGTTCGGACAGACAGGGTCGAAGCTTTCTTT. Protein: CSVRTDRVEAFF.